The 25 T cell receptor beta chains below all came from one sample that was sequenced in a study of cytomegalovirus exposure and HLA in healthy donors. A multiplex PCR was run with 60 Vbeta primers and 13 Jbeta primers. Libraries were prepared by immunoSEQ multiplex PCR; TCRdb keeps only in-frame clonotypes and omits some of them. This table has more than 85,000 clones, about 81% appearing once. The sequencing sample was made of PBMCs. These receptors originate from a man aged 30 to 45 in good health and CMV-seronegative.

This clone was recorded a few times. The chain has TRBV4-3 and TRBJ1-1; D remains ambiguous. The germline V and J ends were trimmed by 1 base and 5 bases, with 8 bases remaining between them. The CDR3 is 13 residues long. The germline CDR1 and CDR2 sequences are LGHNA and YSLEER. CDR3 bases: TGCGCCAGCAGCCAAGTCGAGGCTACTGAAGCTTTCTTT. This translates into CASSQVEATEAFF.

J is TRBJ2-7 and V is TRBV4-3, with TRBD2 matching over 8 bases. Germline assignment: CDR1 LGHNA and CDR2 YSLEER. The CDR3 is 11 amino acids. With 6 bases clipped from V and 7 bases from J, the junction kept 2 bases outside the gene matches. CDR3 DNA: TGCGCCAGCAGGGGACTAGGGGAGCAGTACTTC. Translated, it gives CASRGLGEQYF.

This chain uses TRBV11-2 with TRBJ1-3, with TRBD1 identical over 8 bases. Trimming removed 5 bases from V and 6 bases from J; junction bases left unmatched: 6. Germline CDR1 is SGHAT and CDR2 is FQNNGV. The CDR3 is made up of 14 amino acids. CDR3 in DNA: TGTGCCAGCAGCCCCGGACAGGGCTTAAACACCATATATTTT. It is translated as CASSPGQGLNTIYF.

This chain joins TRBV5-1 and TRBJ1-2, with TRBD1 matching over 9 bases. The V and J ends lost 3 bases and 5 bases, in that order; junction bases with no gene match: 2. Germline CDR1 reads SGHRS; CDR2 reads YFSETQ. There are 13 residues in the CDR3. The CDR3 spells CASSSDRGYGYTF. The CDR3 DNA sequence: TGCGCCAGCAGCTCGGACAGGGGTTATGGCTACACCTTC. Based on the CDR3 plus reference TRBV5-1 and TRBJ1-2, the full variable domain is KAGVTQTPRYLIKTRGQQVTLSCSPISGHRSVSWYQQTPGQGLQFLFEYFSETQRNKGNFPGRFSGRQFSNSRSEMNVSTLELGDSALYLCASSSDRGYGYTFGSGTRLTVV.

Only a few counts were recorded for this clone. V gene TRBV27 combines with J gene TRBJ2-7, with 9 nucleotides matching TRBD1. V trimming: 3 bases; J trimming: 3 bases; junction bases outside the gene matches: 6. Per germline, CDR1 MNHEY and CDR2 SMNVEV (reference sequence). The CDR3 extends over 15 amino acids. Here the CDR3 DNA reads TGTGCCAGCAGTTTTCCGGGACAGGGCCTCTACGAGCAGTACTTC. Translated, it gives CASSFPGQGLYEQYF.

The chain is built from TRBV5-8 and TRBJ1-2, with 9 bases fitting TRBD1. Germline V gene sequence: CDR1 SGHTS, CDR2 YDEGEE. The V gene end was trimmed by 0 bases and the J gene end by 3 bases; junction bases not matched to a gene: 3. The CDR3 consists of 15 residues. In DNA form, the CDR3 reads TGTGCCAGCAGCTTGGCACAGGGGGCGCACTATGGCTACACCTTC. This sequence encodes CASSLAQGAHYGYTF.

The rearrangement uses TRBV6-6 and TRBJ2-7; TRBD2 matches 11 bases. Trimming cost V 7 bases and J 2 bases; bases outside gene matches: 10. This CDR3 comprises 16 residues. Germline-derived CDR1 and CDR2 are MNHNY and SVGAGI (reference sequence). In nucleotides, the CDR3 is TGTGCCAGCACCAACCTAGCGGGGGGCCGCGCCTACGAGCAGTACTTC. It translates to CASTNLAGGRAYEQYF.

This clone was counted once. V usage is TRBV7-9 and J usage is TRBJ2-7, with 10 bases fitting TRBD2. This CDR3 spans 15 amino acids. The V gene end was trimmed by 4 bases and the J gene end by 6 bases; junction bases not matched to a gene: 9. Germline V CDR1 and CDR2: SEHNR, FQNEAQ (reference sequence). The CDR3 sequence: CASSSPSGSSSEQYF. The CDR3 DNA reads as TGTGCCAGCAGCTCACCTAGCGGGAGTAGCTCCGAGCAGTACTTC.

The rearrangement uses TRBV5-4 and TRBJ1-2; 8 nucleotides align to TRBD1. There are 13 residues in the CDR3. J lost 3 bases, V lost 5 bases, and 3 bases had no gene match. Germline loops: CDR1 SGHNT, CDR2 YYREEE (reference sequence). The CDR3 loop is CASRGQEDYGYTF. The CDR3 nucleotides read TGTGCCAGCAGGGGACAGGAAGACTATGGCTACACCTTC.

This chain links TRBV30 with TRBJ2-3; tentative D call: TRBD1 (5 bases). The CDR3 has 12 residues. Germline CDR1 GTSNPN, CDR2 SVGIG (reference sequence). V was trimmed by 1 base and J by 8 bases, leaving 10 bases between them. The CDR3 DNA is TGTGCCTGGAGTGACCAGGGCGTTACGCAGTATTTT. Encoded protein: CAWSDQGVTQYF. Based on the CDR3 plus reference TRBV30 and TRBJ2-3, the full variable domain is SQTIHQWPATLVQPVGSPLSLECTVEGTSNPNLYWYRQAAGRGLQLLFYSVGIGQISSEVPQNLSASRPQDRQFILSSKKLLLSDSGFYLCAWSDQGVTQYFGPGTRLTVL.

V is TRBV9 and J is TRBJ1-1; 7 bases line up with TRBD1. After removal of 0 bases from V and 1 base from J, the junction contained 0 bases not matched to a gene. Looked up from germline, CDR1 is SGDLS and CDR2 is YYNGEE. The CDR3 length is 14 residues. CDR3 residues: CASSVGTGNTEAFF. The CDR3 nucleotides are TGTGCCAGCAGCGTAGGGACAGGGAACACTGAAGCTTTCTTT.

V gene TRBV4-3 combines with J gene TRBJ2-7; D remains unclear. This CDR3 comprises 15 residues. Trimming took off 0 bases at V and 0 bases at J, with 9 bases between the two ends. The germline V gene encodes CDR1 LGHNA and CDR2 YSLEER. For the CDR3, the DNA is TGCGCCAGCAGCCAAGATCGTGCTATCTCCTACGAGCAGTACTTC. Translated: CASSQDRAISYEQYF.

In its sample, this clone was seen once. The rearrangement uses TRBV19 and TRBJ2-5; perhaps TRBD1 as D (6 bases). Per germline, CDR1 LNHDA and CDR2 SQIVND (reference sequence). The CDR3 loop spans 15 amino acids. V was shortened by 2 bases and J by 4 bases, with 14 bases between the two germline ends. CDR3 residues: CASSIYRAGRETQYF. The DNA of the CDR3 is TGTGCCAGTAGTATATACAGGGCCGGGCGAGAGACCCAGTACTTC.

This chain links TRBV28 with TRBJ1-2, with D maybe TRBD1 (6 bases). The CDR3 sequence is 14 residues long. From germline, CDR1 is MDHEN and CDR2 SYDVKM. The ends were cut back, 5 bases at V and 8 bases at J, with 18 bases in the middle. The CDR3 sequence is CASSLASGDLGYTF. The DNA for the CDR3 is TGTGCCAGCAGTCTCGCATCAGGGGATCTGGGCTACACCTTC.

V usage is TRBV28 and J usage is TRBJ2-7; 8 bases map to TRBD2. Germline-derived CDR1 and CDR2 are MDHEN and SYDVKM. Trimming cost V 1 base and J 5 bases; bases outside gene matches: 10. This CDR3 contains 16 residues. CDR3 sequence reads: CASSLSSGSPLHEQYF. The CDR3 DNA follows: TGTGCCAGCAGTTTATCAAGCGGGAGCCCTCTCCACGAGCAGTACTTC.

This clone has more than one count but fewer than ten. The V call is TRBV6-1, the J call TRBJ1-5; 7 bases fit TRBD1. Germline CDR1 reads MNHNS; CDR2 reads SASEGT. Trimming at V came to 1 base and at J to 2 bases, leaving 5 bases not matched to a gene. The CDR3 is 16 residues long. The CDR3 sequence is CASSEVQTGGNQPQHF. CDR3 in DNA: TGTGCCAGCAGTGAAGTCCAAACAGGGGGCAATCAGCCCCAGCATTTT.

This chain joins TRBV5-4 and TRBJ2-1; 10 bases agree with TRBD2. The CDR3 runs to 16 residues. The V gene end was trimmed by 2 bases and the J gene end by 6 bases; junction bases not matched to a gene: 8. The germline gives CDR1 SGHNT, CDR2 YYREEE (reference sequence). The CDR3 nucleotides read TGTGCCAGCAGCTTAGCGGGAGGGCCGGTTCTCAATGAGCAGTTCTTC. It yields the protein CASSLAGGPVLNEQFF.

The V and J genes are TRBV11-2 and TRBJ2-7, with D maybe TRBD1 (5 bases). Germline V CDR1 and CDR2: SGHAT, FQNNGV. The V end was cut by 1 base, the J end by 2 bases, with 15 bases between. There are 16 residues in the CDR3. CDR3 DNA: TGTGCCAGCAGCTTAGGGACACACTCTGGGACCTACGAGCAGTACTTC. Translated: CASSLGTHSGTYEQYF.

The chain employs TRBV9 and TRBJ2-3, with D hard to call. Germline lookup yields CDR1 SGDLS and CDR2 YYNGEE. The CDR3 has 15 residues. Trimming cost V 0 bases and J 2 bases, with 10 bases left between them. CDR3 sequence reads: CASSVDWALTDTQYF. The CDR3 DNA reads TGTGCCAGCAGCGTAGACTGGGCGCTCACAGATACGCAGTATTTT.

V and J are TRBV29-1 and TRBJ1-1; D unresolved. The germline gives CDR1 SQVTM, CDR2 ANQGSEA. V was cut by 4 bases and J by 6 bases, with 6 bases left in between. The CDR3 extends over 10 amino acids. The CDR3 nucleotides read TGCAGCGTTGGTAATCCTGAAGCTTTCTTT. Translating it yields CSVGNPEAFF.

The CDR3 coding sequence is TGTGCCAGTAGTATCCTGGGGCCCAGCTCTGGGGCCAACGTCCTGACTTTC. It is translated as CASSILGPSSGANVLTF. The genes are TRBV19 and TRBJ2-6; D possibly corresponds to TRBD1 (5 bases). The germline V gene encodes CDR1 LNHDA and CDR2 SQIVND (reference sequence). This CDR3 comprises 17 residues. V lost 3 bases to trimming and J lost 0 bases, with 12 bases between them.

This sequence joins TRBV5-1 and TRBJ2-2, with a weak D call TRBD1 (7 bases). The CDR3 runs 15 residues. The V gene lost 5 bases and the J gene lost 1 base, with 12 bases spanning the gap. The V gene's germline CDR1 is SGHRS and CDR2 YFSETQ. This chain's CDR3 is CASRPGGQNTGELFF. The CDR3 DNA is TGCGCCAGCAGGCCAGGGGGGCAGAACACCGGGGAGCTGTTTTTT.

The chain recombines TRBV7-9 with TRBJ1-2; D is uncertain. V gave up 1 base and J gave up 8 bases, with 8 bases separating them. CDR1 and CDR2 from the germline V gene are SEHNR and FQNEAQ (reference sequence). There are 12 residues in the CDR3. CDR3 loop: CASSLEARGYTF. The CDR3 DNA follows: TGTGCCAGCAGCTTAGAGGCTAGGGGCTACACCTTC.

The genes are TRBV28 and TRBJ1-4; TRBD1 agrees at 7 bases. CDR1 MDHEN and CDR2 SYDVKM come from the germline V gene. With V trimmed by 4 bases and J by 8 bases, 10 bases remained unmatched. The CDR3 covers 15 residues. The CDR3 loop reads CASSSKRGLWEKLFF. CDR3 coding DNA: TGTGCCAGCAGTTCGAAAAGGGGGCTGTGGGAAAAACTGTTTTTT.

J is TRBJ2-1 and V is TRBV19; 11 positions agree with TRBD2. Germline lookup yields CDR1 LNHDA and CDR2 SQIVND (reference sequence). This CDR3 contains 16 residues. V lost 4 bases and J lost 3; bases outside the gene matches: 5. Here the CDR3 reads CASSTLAGGYYNEQFF. DNA of the CDR3: TGTGCCAGTAGTACGCTAGCGGGAGGTTACTACAATGAGCAGTTCTTC.